This record looks at one T cell receptor beta chain sequence and its context. Assay used: immunoSEQ multiplex PCR; TCRdb lists only in-frame clones, some missing. This sample has under 95,000 clones, with roughly 92% found just once. The entry originates in a study of blood T cell repertoires in COVID-19. Turning to the study itself: The United States, Italy and Spain provided the acute and convalescent COVID-19 samples. T cells, B-cell-depleted T cells, or PBMCs supplied cDNA or gDNA.

Patients from Seattle were sampled longitudinally, starting during active infection. With V trimmed by 3 bases and J by 2 bases, 3 bases remained unmatched. Germline V lookup: CDR1 LNHNV, CDR2 YYDKDF (reference sequence). This CDR3 has 14 residues. The receptor comes from a man aged 45 to 65 with COVID-19, enrolled during active disease. The sequenced sample consisted of peripheral blood. The genes are TRBV15 and TRBJ2-5; 7 nucleotides match TRBD2. The CDR3 reads CATSRDSGQETQYF. The DNA for the CDR3 is TGTGCCACCAGCAGGGATAGCGGGCAAGAGACCCAGTACTTC.